This T cell receptor beta chain was recorded in a study of T-cell reconstitution after alpha-beta-depleted transplantation in children. Notes on the study in general: The main origin of T-cell counts and diversity one year after transplant was newly produced T cells. Where alpha-beta T cells came from about two months after transplant was reportedly several hundred expanded graft clones.

The TCRbeta library was prepared with unique molecular identifiers. TCRdb redid the calling of the PCR reads with MiXCR, one entry per CDR3 protein. The sample lists about 300,000 distinct CDR3 sequences; about 7.3% were seen once. There are a few counts of this clonotype. Its antigen is as yet unknown. Germline loops: CDR1 LGHNA, CDR2 YNFKEQ. With 4 bases clipped from V and 5 bases from J, the junction kept 13 bases outside the gene matches. The CDR3 runs 16 residues. This chain uses TRBV4-2 with TRBJ1-2; 7 bases match TRBD1. Sequenced material: peripheral blood, taken 360 days after TCRalphabeta/CD19-depleted stem cell transplant. This receptor was obtained from a female patient between 2 and 15 years old who had a stem cell transplant for Fanconi anemia, so the T cells may come from the graft donor. CDR3 protein: CASSRAGTAYRYGYTF. The CDR3 DNA sequence: TGTGCCAGCAGCCGAGCCGGGACAGCCTATCGTTATGGCTACACCTTC.